Here is one T cell receptor (beta chain) with its context. This CDR3 region has 16 residues. V lost 5 bases, J lost 7 bases, and 15 bases stayed unmatched. Germline V gene lookup returns CDR1 PRHDT and CDR2 FYEKMQ (reference sequence). Using RNA transcripts as the source, TCR beta CDR3 regions were amplified. A set of HTBI primers served as the primers for a first-round RT-PCR of the TCR CDR3. TCRdb reanalysed the multiplex PCR reads using MiXCR and keeps one entry per CDR3 protein. The table includes about 380,000 distinct CDR3 sequences, under 20% detected once. The entry originates in a study of T cells in Graves' hyperthyroidism and ophthalmopathy.

The chain combines TRBV13 with TRBJ2-7; TRBD1 aligns across 9 bases. The sequence was collected from a young man with Graves' ophthalmopathy. The specimen was blood. The CDR3 loop is CASSPNYPTGGREQYF. CDR3 DNA: TGTGCCAGCAGCCCAAACTACCCGACAGGGGGAAGGGAGCAGTACTTC.